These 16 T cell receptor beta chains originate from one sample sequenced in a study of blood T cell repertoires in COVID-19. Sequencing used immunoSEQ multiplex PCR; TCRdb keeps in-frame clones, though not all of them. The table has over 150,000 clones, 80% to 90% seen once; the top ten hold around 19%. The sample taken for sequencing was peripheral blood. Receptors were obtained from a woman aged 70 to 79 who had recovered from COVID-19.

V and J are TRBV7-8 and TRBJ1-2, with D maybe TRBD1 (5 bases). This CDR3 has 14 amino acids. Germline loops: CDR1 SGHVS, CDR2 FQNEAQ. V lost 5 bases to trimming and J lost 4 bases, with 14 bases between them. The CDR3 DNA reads TGTGCCAGCAGCGCCTGGTCGGGGGGCTATGGCTACACCTTC. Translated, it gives CASSAWSGGYGYTF.

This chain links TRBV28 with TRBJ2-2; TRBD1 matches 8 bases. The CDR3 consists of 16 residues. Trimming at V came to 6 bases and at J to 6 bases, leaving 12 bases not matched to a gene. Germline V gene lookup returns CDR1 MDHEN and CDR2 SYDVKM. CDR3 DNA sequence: TGTGCCAGCAGCCCGCCTCAGGGGGCCTTGGCCGGGGAGCTGTTTTTT. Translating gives CASSPPQGALAGELFF.

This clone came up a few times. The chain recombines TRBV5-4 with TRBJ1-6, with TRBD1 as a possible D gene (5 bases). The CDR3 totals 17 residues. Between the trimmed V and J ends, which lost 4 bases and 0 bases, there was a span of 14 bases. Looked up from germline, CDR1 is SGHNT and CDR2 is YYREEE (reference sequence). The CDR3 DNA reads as TGTGCCAGCAGCCCCCCGGGGGAGAGCTCCTATAATTCACCCCTCCACTTT. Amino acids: CASSPPGESSYNSPLHF.

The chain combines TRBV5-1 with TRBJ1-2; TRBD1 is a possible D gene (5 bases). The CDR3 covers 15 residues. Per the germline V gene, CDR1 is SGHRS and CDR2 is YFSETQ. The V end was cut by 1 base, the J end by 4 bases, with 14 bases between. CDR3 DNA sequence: TGCGCCAGCAGCTTGAAGGATAGGGGTGGCTATGGCTACACCTTC. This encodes CASSLKDRGGYGYTF.

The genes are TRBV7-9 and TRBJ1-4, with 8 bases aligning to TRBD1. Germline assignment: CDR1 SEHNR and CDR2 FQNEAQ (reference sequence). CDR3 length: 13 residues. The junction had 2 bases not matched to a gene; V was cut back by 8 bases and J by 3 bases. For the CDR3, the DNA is TGTGCCAGCCGGGGACAGGCTAATGAAAAACTGTTTTTT. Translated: CASRGQANEKLFF.

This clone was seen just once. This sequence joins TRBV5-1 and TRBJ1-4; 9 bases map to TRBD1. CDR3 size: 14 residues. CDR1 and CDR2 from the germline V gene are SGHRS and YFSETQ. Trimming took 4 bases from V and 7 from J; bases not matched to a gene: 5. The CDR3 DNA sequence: TGCGCCAGCAGCAACCCGGACAGGGGTGAAAAACTGTTTTTT. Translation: CASSNPDRGEKLFF. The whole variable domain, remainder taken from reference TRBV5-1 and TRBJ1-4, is KAGVTQTPRYLIKTRGQQVTLSCSPISGHRSVSWYQQTPGQGLQFLFEYFSETQRNKGNFPGRFSGRQFSNSRSEMNVSTLELGDSALYLCASSNPDRGEKLFFGSGTQLSVL.

CDR3 in DNA: TGCGCCAGCAGCTTGACCCTTAGCCAAGAGACCCAGTACTTC. Translated: CASSLTLSQETQYF. This chain links TRBV5-1 with TRBJ2-5; no definite D call. The V gene lost 1 base and the J gene lost 1 base, with 8 bases spanning the gap. CDR3 size: 14 residues. The V gene's germline CDR1 is SGHRS and CDR2 YFSETQ.

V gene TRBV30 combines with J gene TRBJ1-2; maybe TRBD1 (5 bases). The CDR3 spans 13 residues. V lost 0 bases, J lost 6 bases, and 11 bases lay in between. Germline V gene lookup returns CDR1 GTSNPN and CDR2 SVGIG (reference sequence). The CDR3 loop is CAWSVVRADGYTF. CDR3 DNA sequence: TGTGCCTGGAGTGTAGTCAGGGCGGATGGCTACACCTTC.

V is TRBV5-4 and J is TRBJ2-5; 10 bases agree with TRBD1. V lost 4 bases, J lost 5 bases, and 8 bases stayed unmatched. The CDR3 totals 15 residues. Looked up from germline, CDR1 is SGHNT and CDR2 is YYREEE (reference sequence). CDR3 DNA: TGTGCCAGCAGCCAACCGACAGGGGGCGCGGAGACCCAGTACTTC. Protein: CASSQPTGGAETQYF.

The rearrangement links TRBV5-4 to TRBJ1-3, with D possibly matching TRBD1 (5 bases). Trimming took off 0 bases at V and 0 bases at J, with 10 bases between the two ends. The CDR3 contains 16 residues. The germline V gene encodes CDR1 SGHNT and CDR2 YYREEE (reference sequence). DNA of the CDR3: TGTGCCAGCAGCTTGGCCGGGGGTCCCTCTGGAAACACCATATATTTT. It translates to CASSLAGGPSGNTIYF.

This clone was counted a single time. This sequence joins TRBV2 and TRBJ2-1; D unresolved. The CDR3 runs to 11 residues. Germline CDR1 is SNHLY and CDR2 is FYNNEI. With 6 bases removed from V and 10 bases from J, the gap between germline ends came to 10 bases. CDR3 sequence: CASSEQREQFF. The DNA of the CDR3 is TGTGCCAGCAGCGAACAACGGGAGCAGTTCTTC.

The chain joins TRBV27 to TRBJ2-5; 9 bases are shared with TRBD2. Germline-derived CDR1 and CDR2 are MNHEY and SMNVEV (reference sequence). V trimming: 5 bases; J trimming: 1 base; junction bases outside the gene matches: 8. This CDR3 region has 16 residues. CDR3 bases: TGTGCCAGCAGTCATAGACTAGCGGAAGTCCAAGAGACCCAGTACTTC. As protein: CASSHRLAEVQETQYF.

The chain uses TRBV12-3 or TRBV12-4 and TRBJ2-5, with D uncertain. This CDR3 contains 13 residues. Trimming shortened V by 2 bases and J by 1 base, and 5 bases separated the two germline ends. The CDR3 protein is CASSLFGQETQYF. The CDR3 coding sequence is TGTGCCAGCAGTTTATTCGGCCAAGAGACCCAGTACTTC.

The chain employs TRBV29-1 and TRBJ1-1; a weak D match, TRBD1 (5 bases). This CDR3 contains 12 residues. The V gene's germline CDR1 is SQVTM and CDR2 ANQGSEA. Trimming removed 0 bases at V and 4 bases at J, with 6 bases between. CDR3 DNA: TGCAGCGTTGAAGACAGGGTCACTGAAGCTTTCTTT. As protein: CSVEDRVTEAFF.

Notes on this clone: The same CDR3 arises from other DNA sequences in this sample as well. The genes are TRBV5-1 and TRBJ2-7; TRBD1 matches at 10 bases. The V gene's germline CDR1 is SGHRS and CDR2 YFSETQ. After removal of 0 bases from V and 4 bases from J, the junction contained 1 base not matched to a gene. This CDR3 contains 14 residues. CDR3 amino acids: CASSLGTGGYEQYF. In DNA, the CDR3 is TGCGCCAGCAGCTTGGGGACAGGGGGGTACGAGCAGTACTTC.

CDR3 nucleotide sequence: TGTGCCAGCAGTTACCCCCCCATCGGGGGCTCCTACAATGAGCAGTTCTTC. Amino acid sequence: CASSYPPIGGSYNEQFF. This chain uses TRBV27 with TRBJ2-1; TRBD2 might be the D (6 bases). The germline V and J ends were trimmed by 4 bases and 0 bases, with 16 bases remaining between them. The CDR3 runs 17 residues. Looked up from germline, CDR1 is MNHEY and CDR2 is SMNVEV (reference sequence).